This T cell receptor beta chain was captured in a study of blood T cell repertoires in COVID-19. Study as a whole: Samples taken during acute and convalescent COVID-19 were collected in the United States, Italy and Spain. Sources were T cells, B-cell-depleted T cells, or PBMCs; the material itself was cDNA or gDNA.

The method was immunoSEQ multiplex PCR; TCRdb's version includes in-frame clones alone and lacks a portion of them. The repertoire has about 150,000 clones, around 87% of them found once; the top ten carry about an eighth. Seattle researchers signed up patients amid active infection and tracked them longitudinally. CDR1 is MNHEY, CDR2 SVGAGI, per germline. This CDR3 is built from 13 residues. The ends were cut back, 6 bases at V and 7 bases at J, with 15 bases in the middle. The chain links TRBV6-5 to TRBJ1-2; D is unclear. This receptor was obtained from a man aged 18 to 35 with COVID-19, enrolled during active disease. The sample comprised peripheral blood. The CDR3 spells CASSNAGFSGYTF. CDR3 nucleotides: TGTGCCAGCAGCAACGCGGGATTTAGTGGCTACACCTTC.